This TCR beta chain was captured by sequencing in a study of spatial heterogeneity in lung cancer. TCRdb redid the calling of the 5' RACE reads with MiXCR, one entry per CDR3 protein. The sample holds tens of thousands of distinct CDR3 sequences, over 4.5% seen once. Time point here: sample taken at primary tumor resection. Whole RNA from tumor, nontumor lung or frozen PBMC was sequenced unsorted. The table lists this clonotype with many counts. Its specificity is not known. The study, taken as a whole, reports: Ubiquitous expanded tumor TCRs surfaced in blood more at resection than they did at follow-up.

Sequencing used PBMCs, obtained at surgery. The TCR sequence derives from a male donor with early-stage non-small cell lung cancer.

As DNA, the CDR3 is TGTGCCAGCAGCCATCGGACAGCCGAGCGAGAGACCCAGTACTTC. Its translation is CASSHRTAERETQYF. The rearrangement links TRBV7-2 to TRBJ2-5; D may be TRBD1 (6 bases). CDR3 length: 15 amino acids. CDR1 and CDR2 (germline): SGHTA, FQGNSA. The germline V and J ends were trimmed by 5 bases and 4 bases, with 17 bases remaining between them.